The 16 T cell receptor beta chains below come from one sample, sequenced in a study of T-cell reconstitution after alpha-beta-depleted transplantation in children. A library of TCRbeta sequences, prepared with unique molecular identifiers, was generated. One entry per CDR3 protein results from TCRdb running MiXCR on the PCR reads. The sample consists of roughly 350,000 distinct CDR3 sequences, about a tenth of them appearing once. Material: PBMCs from the stem cell graft donor, obtained from the stem cell graft. The receptors were gathered from a human donor who donated a stem cell graft to a child with acute lymphoblastic leukemia.

The chain joins TRBV4-3 to TRBJ2-3; no reliable D call. The CDR3 spans 13 residues. Germline-derived CDR1 and CDR2 are LGHNA and YSLEER. V was pared by 1 base and J by 3 bases, with 5 bases between. Written as DNA, the CDR3 is TGCGCCAGCAGCCAAGTGAGGACAGATACGCAGTATTTT. Translation: CASSQVRTDTQYF.

J is TRBJ2-4 and V is TRBV19; 9 bases map to TRBD2. V was pared by 5 bases and J by 0 bases, with 14 bases of the junction left unmatched. CDR1 LNHDA and CDR2 SQIVND come from the germline V gene (reference sequence). The CDR3 runs 19 residues. The CDR3 DNA reads as TGTGCCAGTAGTGAGGGGAGACTAGCGGCGCGGGTAGCCAAAAACATTCAGTACTTC. It is translated as CASSEGRLAARVAKNIQYF.

This clonotype appeared many times. This sequence joins TRBV6-1 and TRBJ1-5, with D perhaps TRBD1 (5 bases). V was shortened by 5 bases and J by 4 bases, with 15 bases between the two germline ends. This CDR3 has 15 residues. Per germline, CDR1 MNHNS and CDR2 SASEGT. The CDR3 loop is CASSRRTGGNQPQHF. The CDR3 DNA sequence: TGTGCCAGCAGTCGCCGAACAGGTGGGAATCAGCCCCAGCATTTT.

This clonotype was seen at least ten times. The chain recombines TRBV5-6 with TRBJ2-5; the match to TRBD2 covers 7 bases. V gave up 5 bases and J gave up 5 bases; unmatched junction bases: 6. The CDR3 contains 13 residues. CDR1 is SGHDT and CDR2 is YYEEEE in the germline V gene. CDR3 DNA sequence: TGTGCCAGCAGTCTAGCGGTTGGGGAGACCCAGTACTTC. Residues: CASSLAVGETQYF.

This clonotype showed up just a few times. V is TRBV11-2 and J is TRBJ2-7; 7 positions match TRBD1. The germline V gene has CDR1 SGHAT and CDR2 FQNNGV. This CDR3 is built from 15 residues. Trimming cost V 3 bases and J 2 bases; bases outside gene matches: 7. CDR3 in amino acids: CASSFDTGTAYEQYF. For the CDR3, the DNA is TGTGCCAGCAGCTTCGACACCGGGACAGCCTACGAGCAGTACTTC.

The chain couples TRBV20-1 to TRBJ2-7; 10 bases fit TRBD2. The CDR3 runs to 15 residues. With V trimmed by 5 bases and J by 1 base, 8 bases remained unmatched. Germline V gives CDR1 DFQATT, CDR2 SNEGSKA (reference sequence). CDR3 bases: TGCAGTGCTCTGAGCGGGAGGGGGGGATCCTACGAGCAGTACTTC. The encoded protein is CSALSGRGGSYEQYF.

In this sample, this clonotype turned up a few times. The chain carries TRBV20-1 and TRBJ2-1; 7 bases fit TRBD2. This CDR3 region has 16 residues. Germline-derived CDR1 and CDR2 are DFQATT and SNEGSKA (reference sequence). The V gene end was trimmed by 0 bases and the J gene end by 2 bases; junction bases not matched to a gene: 7. The CDR3 region is CSARDGASGAYNEQFF. The DNA of the CDR3 is TGCAGTGCTAGAGATGGGGCTAGCGGTGCCTACAATGAGCAGTTCTTC.

This clonotype turned up a few times. The rearrangement uses TRBV7-9 and TRBJ2-1, with a possible D match to TRBD1 (5 bases). CDR3 length equals 14 residues. Germline V gene sequence: CDR1 SEHNR, CDR2 FQNEAQ (reference sequence). Trimming stripped 1 base from V and 4 bases from J, with 8 bases between. The CDR3 here is CASSLVPGYNEQFF. CDR3 in DNA: TGTGCCAGCAGCTTAGTCCCAGGGTACAATGAGCAGTTCTTC.

A few counts support this clonotype. V is TRBV20-1 and J is TRBJ2-1; 14 nucleotides align to TRBD2. Unmatched junction bases numbered 15, after V lost 5 bases and J lost 9 bases. The CDR3 has 17 residues. Germline V gene sequence: CDR1 DFQATT, CDR2 SNEGSKA (reference sequence). The CDR3 sequence is CSAVGPGTSGRVGEQFF. DNA of the CDR3: TGCAGTGCTGTAGGTCCCGGGACTAGCGGGAGAGTCGGTGAGCAGTTCTTC.

Concerning this clonotype itself: A much larger clone differs from this one at a single base, so this may be a read error. Likely a read error: the CDR3 ends without its conserved phenylalanine or tryptophan. CDR3 region: CSVDNTGPKLAGGGNEQFL. CDR3 DNA: TGCAGCGTTGACAATACAGGCCCAAAGCTAGCGGGAGGTGGTAATGAGCAGTTCTTG. This chain connects TRBV29-1 to TRBJ2-1, with 11 nucleotides matching TRBD2. The CDR3 contains 19 residues. Germline loops: CDR1 SQVTM, CDR2 ANQGSEA. Trimming at V came to 3 bases and at J to 7 bases, leaving 20 bases not matched to a gene.

This chain joins TRBV5-6 and TRBJ2-1; 8 positions match TRBD2. CDR3 length: 14 amino acids. CDR1 is SGHDT and CDR2 is YYEEEE in the germline V gene. V lost 3 bases and J lost 6; bases outside the gene matches: 5. CDR3 loop: CASSWGLGLNEQFF. In DNA, the CDR3 is TGTGCCAGCAGCTGGGGACTAGGGCTCAATGAGCAGTTCTTC.

This clonotype was seen a handful of times. The V call is TRBV7-2, the J call TRBJ2-1; a possible D gene is TRBD1 (6 bases). Germline V CDR1 and CDR2: SGHTA, FQGNSA. The V end lost 4 bases, the J end lost 8 bases, and 18 bases lay between the germline ends. The CDR3 runs to 15 residues. CDR3 sequence: CASSSLLVQGYEQFF. The CDR3 bases are TGTGCCAGCAGCTCACTACTAGTACAGGGATATGAGCAGTTCTTC.

In its sample, this clonotype was seen a few times. This rearrangement joins TRBV12-3 or TRBV12-4 to TRBJ2-2, with 7 bases aligning to TRBD2. V was clipped by 2 bases and J by 3 bases; unmatched bases: 3. The CDR3 extends over 15 amino acids. This CDR3 is CASSLRDYHTGELFF. CDR3 bases: TGTGCCAGCAGTTTAAGGGACTACCACACCGGGGAGCTGTTTTTT.

The CDR3 nucleotides read TGCAGTGCTCGATCGACGGTCCGGGCACCCCTCCACTTT. Protein: CSARSTVRAPLHF. The gene calls are TRBV20-1 and TRBJ1-6, with D hard to call. The CDR3 runs to 13 residues. Germline lookup yields CDR1 DFQATT and CDR2 SNEGSKA (reference sequence). The V gene lost 5 bases and the J gene lost 11 bases, with 16 bases spanning the gap.

The J gene is TRBJ2-5, the V gene TRBV7-8; 7 bases are shared with TRBD2. CDR1 is SGHVS, CDR2 FQNEAQ, per germline. Trimming at V came to 0 bases and at J to 5 bases, leaving 12 bases not matched to a gene. The CDR3 sequence is 17 residues long. The DNA for the CDR3 is TGTGCCAGCAGCTTAGCGCTGGGATCGCGGGAGAGGGAGACCCAGTACTTC. Its protein is CASSLALGSRERETQYF. Together with reference TRBV7-8 and TRBJ2-5, the CDR3 gives the full variable domain: GAGVSQSPRYKVAKRGQDVALRCDPISGHVSLFWYQQALGQGPEFLTYFQNEAQLDKSGLPSDRFFAERPEGSVSTLKIQRTQQEDSAVYLCASSLALGSRERETQYFGPGTRLLVL.

This clonotype was observed a handful of times. J is TRBJ2-2 and V is TRBV6-4, with D uncertain. This CDR3 region has 14 residues. V was clipped by 6 bases and J by 1 base, with 9 bases between them. Germline CDR1 reads MRHNA; CDR2 reads SNTAGT. The CDR3 DNA is TGTGCCAGCAGAAGGGCAGAGAACACCGGGGAGCTGTTTTTT. Its protein is CASRRAENTGELFF.